This TCR beta chain was recovered during a study of blood T cell repertoires in COVID-19. The count of this clone is one. CDR1 GTSNPN and CDR2 SVGIG come from the germline V gene (reference sequence). Trimming stripped 2 bases from V and 3 bases from J, with 6 bases between. The CDR3 length is 12 residues. Only in-frame clones appear in the TCRdb table, and some are missing; sequencing was by immunoSEQ multiplex PCR. The data contain 50,000 to 60,000 clones, 90% of them singletons. The sequenced material came from peripheral blood. This TCR derives from a woman aged 80 or over with acute or convalescent COVID-19. The J gene is TRBJ2-3, the V gene TRBV30; a possible D gene is TRBD2 (5 bases). The DNA for the CDR3 is TGTGCCTGGAGTCGCGGGACAGATACGCAGTATTTT. This translates into CAWSRGTDTQYF.